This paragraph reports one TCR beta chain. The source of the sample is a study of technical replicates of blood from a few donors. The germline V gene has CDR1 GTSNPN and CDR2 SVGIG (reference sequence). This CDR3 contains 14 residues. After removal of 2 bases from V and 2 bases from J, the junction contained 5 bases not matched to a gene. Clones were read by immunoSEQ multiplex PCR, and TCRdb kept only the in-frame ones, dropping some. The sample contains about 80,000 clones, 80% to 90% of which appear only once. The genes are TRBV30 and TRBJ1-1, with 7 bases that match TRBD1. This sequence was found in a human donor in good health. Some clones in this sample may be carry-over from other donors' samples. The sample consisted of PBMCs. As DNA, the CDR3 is TGTGCCTGGAGTTTACAGGGGTTAAACACTGAAGCTTTCTTT. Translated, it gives CAWSLQGLNTEAFF.